This T cell receptor beta chain was identified in a study of blood T cell repertoires in COVID-19 (dated by TCRdb to 2018 to 2020). Study-level background: The collaborator samples originated in the United States, Italy and Spain and spanned the acute and convalescent phases of COVID-19. The prospective study material was composed of cDNA or gDNA derived from T cells, B-cell-depleted T cells, or PBMCs. Subjects who had been exposed to COVID-19, were actively infected with it, or had recovered from it provided the deeply sampled blood TCRbeta repertoires that made up the dataset. The repertoires were released in a freely available public database intended as a resource for research on the immune response to SARS-CoV-2. Samples were obtained from the ongoing ImmuneRACE study (first 160 participants) and from about 1,300 subjects provided by 6 global collaborators. The sample metadata nearly always contained a de-identified subject ID, COVID-19 status, age in years and sex. HLA class I and class II types, where available, came from metadata supplied by the sample provider rather than from assay-based typing.

Results and caveats for the whole study, not just this receptor: The amount of clinical and demographic metadata varied by source and participant and was provided uncurated.

The trim is 2 bases for V and 4 bases for J, with a gap of 12 bases between the germline ends. Taken from the germline V gene, the CDR1 and CDR2 loops are SNHLY and FYNNEI. From the cysteine through the phenylalanine, the CDR3 covers 15 amino acids. The read is trimmed to its CDR3 DNA, 45 bases read in frame from base 1. Participants in the prospective study were enrolled through a virtual design, were aged about 18 to 90 years, and lived in about two dozen United States geographic areas. To assign participants to cohorts, the prospective study relied on clinical history that participants themselves reported in a screening survey and a study questionnaire. Recovered participants in ImmuneRACE Cohort 3 were defined by two consecutive negative NP/OP PCR tests, clearance by a healthcare professional, or resolution of symptoms. In the prospective study, whole blood, serum and a nasopharyngeal or oropharyngeal swab were collected from each participant by mobile phlebotomists. Over an approximately 2-month period, participants in the prospective study had the option of providing additional blood draws and questionnaires. Prospective study blood samples were shipped either frozen or at room temperature before DNA extraction.

For this clone: The antigen this receptor binds is unknown. No much larger clonotype is one base removed from it; base qualities were not supplied.

TCRbeta CDR3 regions were amplified from genomic DNA by means of the immunoSEQ Assay, a bias-controlled multiplex PCR. The authors' pipeline ran thus. Within the assay, amplification of reference gene primers was used to estimate how many nucleated cells each sample contained. Sequence reads were collapsed and filtered to measure the absolute abundance of every unique TCRbeta CDR3 rearrangement. Productive Simpson clonality was computed per sample as the square root of Simpson's diversity index over productive rearrangements. Held by TCRdb, this immuneACCESS table contains in-frame sequences only and omits some clones. Under half of the omission traces to an unresolved V gene where checked; the cause of the rest is unknown. Clonal size and the V and J genes are those of that table, whereas D and trimming came from the DNA. Recorded for this sample are approximately 160,000 clones; around four fifths of them occurred a single time. The ten most abundant clones make up approximately 8% of the sample.

The rearrangement combines TRBV2 with TRBJ1-5; a confident D gene designation cannot be given. The specimen was PBMCs or T cells enriched from blood (not recorded which). The clonotype comes from a woman aged 50 to 60 who had recovered from COVID-19. The CDR3 loop reads CASSENSLPNQPQHF. The nucleotides are TGTGCCAGCAGTGAAAACAGTCTTCCTAATCAGCCCCAGCATTTT.